This TCR beta chain was identified during a study of patients and donors after allogeneic stem cell transplantation. V was clipped by 1 base and J by 3 bases; unmatched bases: 9. CDR1 and CDR2 (germline): PRHDT, FYEKMQ (reference sequence). This CDR3 spans 16 amino acids. TCRdb re-derived calls from the RT-PCR reads in MiXCR, one entry per CDR3 protein. The sample contains about 26,000 distinct CDR3 sequences, around 7.4% of which appear only once. V and J are TRBV13 and TRBJ2-7; TRBD1 matches 7 bases. The TCR was taken from a human donor who was either an allogeneic HSCT recipient or a stem cell or donor lymphocyte infusion donor (not recorded which). It is not recorded whose cells these are; they may come from a transplant donor. Material: blood, either unsorted or a sorted T cell fraction (not recorded which). CDR3: CASSLARTGPGYEQYF. In DNA form, the CDR3 reads TGTGCCAGCAGCTTAGCCAGGACAGGTCCTGGCTACGAGCAGTACTTC.